This record covers a single T cell receptor beta chain. Its antigen is currently unknown. This specimen comes from a study of cytomegalovirus exposure and HLA in healthy donors. CDR1 and CDR2 from the germline V gene are WNHNN and SYGVQD (reference sequence). J was trimmed by 3 bases and V by 2 bases; bases with no gene match: 0. The CDR3 is 15 amino acids. 60 Vbeta and 13 Jbeta primers were used in PCR. The repertoire was sequenced with immunoSEQ multiplex PCR; TCRdb's copy has only in-frame clones and lacks some. There are 200,000 or so clones in the sample, with about 1% held by the top ten. General observations from the study: Presence/absence results assume similar sequencing depth per donor, which may not hold. One variant, a missense change in DCLRE1C, was linked in a later analysis to TCR beta V- and J-gene trimming.

The sample was PBMCs. This clonotype was sampled from a girl aged 2 to 9 in good health and CMV-seropositive. V usage is TRBV10-1 and J usage is TRBJ2-5; TRBD2 matches 13 bases. CDR3 amino acids: CASSEGLAGEETQYF. The CDR3 region has the DNA TGCGCCAGCAGTGAGGGACTAGCGGGAGAAGAGACCCAGTACTTC.